The TCR beta chain described here comes from a study of T cells in Graves' hyperthyroidism and ophthalmopathy (dated by TCRdb to between 2018 and 2021). With respect to the entire study: Peripheral blood was collected at initial diagnosis, before any treatment. To identify TCR V-J signatures that set the groups apart, the researchers used a discovery cohort of 100 patients, made up of under 50 with Graves' ophthalmopathy and 57 with stable Graves' hyperthyroidism. Prospective prediction of ophthalmopathy was tested in an independent validation cohort consisting of fewer than 20 hyperthyroidism patients and some 17 patients who later progressed to ophthalmopathy. The 85 to 100 discovery patients were divided at random into training and test sets in a 7:3 ratio. Thyroid tissue and blood T-cell repertoires from about six Graves' hyperthyroidism patients were also compared in the study. Following sampling, methimazole starting at 30 mg daily was given to hyperthyroidism patients, and high-dose intravenous methylprednisolone was given to ophthalmopathy patients. TCR Vbeta CDR3 sequencing of roughly 140 peripheral blood samples (about 45 ophthalmopathy, roughly 72 hyperthyroidism and approximately 17 progressor patients) is reported in the paper. Overall study results and their limits: In validation, the model predicted progression to ophthalmopathy a median of roughly 6.5 months before onset, with about 64% sensitivity and just under 75% specificity. No statistical method was used to fix the sample size in advance, and group allocation was not hidden from the investigators. Most expanded thyroid clonotypes (frequency above 0.001) were also detected in blood, suggesting blood repertoires may reflect thyroid immune responses. A model built on a 13 V-J signature distinguished ophthalmopathy from stable hyperthyroidism, reaching roughly 88% sensitivity and about 81% specificity in cross-validation and 80%/75% in testing.

As for this clonotype: The antigen it binds to is not known. No base quality values were provided; no much bigger clone lies one nucleotide off.

Relative to germline, V is missing 1 base and J is missing 5 bases, with 5 bases of the junction outside any gene match. The CDR3, from cysteine to phenylalanine, totals 14 residues. The only DNA kept is the CDR3, 42 bases in frame from the first base. The germline V gene specifies SGHAT as CDR1 and FQNNGV as CDR2. Amplification of TCR beta CDR3 regions was carried out from RNA transcripts. The TCR CDR3 was subjected to a first round of RT-PCR using the HTBI primer set and the Qiagen OneStep RT-PCR kit. The libraries were constructed in a second round of multiplex PCR and then size-selected and purified. Sequencing of the libraries was done on an Illumina HiSeq2000 using paired-end 100 bp reads. The authors' analysis ran thus. SOAPnuke was used to process the raw data, with reads discarded if the reads contained adapters or uncalled bases, had a mean Phred below 15, or lacked an exact constant-primer or identifier match. High-quality paired reads were merged with COPE v1.2.5, and unique nucleotide sequences were defined as clonotypes. MiTCR v1.1 was used to align clonotypes to the IMGT TRBV, TRBD and TRBJ reference segments. Only V-J combinations with frequency above 0.0001, covering about 99% of repertoires, were analysed. A TCS score was defined as the ratio of F50 (clonal expansion) to E x V (chaos), with BLOSUM62-based TCRdist applied between CDR3 peptides within each V-J. Welch's t-statistics and random forest reduced several hundred V-J features to 10 to 15, which were used in a naive Bayes classifier (R e1071). TCRdb passed the public sequencing reads through fastp at Q25 and MiXCR, retaining productive beta sequences. Identical CDR3 proteins give one entry, which carries the most common genes and DNA. The V and J calls reflect TCRdb's pipeline rather than the authors' work. Within this sample are approximately 640,000 distinct CDR3 sequences, with approximately 15% of them counted one time only. About a sixth of the sample belongs to the ten largest clones.

A patient counted as having stable Graves' hyperthyroidism if no progression to ophthalmopathy occurred over 18 months of follow-up. Hyperthyroidism patients were newly diagnosed, with disease duration under 2 months, and aged 18 to 65 years. Exclusion was applied to patients with uncontrolled infections, other autoimmune diseases, pregnancy or lactation. Diagnoses relied on clinical symptoms, serum thyroxine and TRAb, thyroid ultrasound and orbital computed tomography. PBMCs were isolated from more than 8 ml of fresh peripheral blood by Ficoll-Paque density gradient centrifugation. Total RNA was extracted using Trizol reagent, and RNA quality was assessed on an Agilent 2100 Bioanalyzer.

The chain couples TRBV11-2 to TRBJ2-7; 7 bases in the junction line up with TRBD1. This TCR was recovered from a man over 45 with Graves' hyperthyroidism. The sequencing input was blood. The nucleotide sequence reads as follows: TGTGCCAGCAGCTTAGGACAGGGAATCAACGAGCAGTACTTC. This encodes CASSLGQGINEQYF.